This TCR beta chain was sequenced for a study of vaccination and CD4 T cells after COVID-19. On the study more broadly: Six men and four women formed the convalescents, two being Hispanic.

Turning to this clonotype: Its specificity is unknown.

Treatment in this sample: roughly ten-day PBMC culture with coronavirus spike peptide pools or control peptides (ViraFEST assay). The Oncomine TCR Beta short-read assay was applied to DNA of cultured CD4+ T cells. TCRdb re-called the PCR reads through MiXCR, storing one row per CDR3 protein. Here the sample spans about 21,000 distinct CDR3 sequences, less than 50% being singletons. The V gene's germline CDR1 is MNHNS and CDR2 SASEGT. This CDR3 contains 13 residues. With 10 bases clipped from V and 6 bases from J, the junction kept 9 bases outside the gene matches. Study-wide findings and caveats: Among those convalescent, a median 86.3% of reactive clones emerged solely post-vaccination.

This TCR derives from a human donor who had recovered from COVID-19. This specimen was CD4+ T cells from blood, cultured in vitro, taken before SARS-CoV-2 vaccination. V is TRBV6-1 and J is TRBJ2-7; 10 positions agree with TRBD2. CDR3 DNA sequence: TGTGCCACCCTTCTAGCGGGAGAAGGCGAGCAGTACTTC. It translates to CATLLAGEGEQYF.